Listed below are T cell receptor beta chains from one sample, sequenced in a study of T cell responses to AZD1222 COVID-19 vaccine. The data were produced by immunoSEQ multiplex PCR, yet TCRdb's version contains in-frame clones alone and is incomplete. The sample records 120,000 or so clones, about 89% being singletons. The sample consisted of peripheral blood, taken on day 0 of AZD1222 vaccination. The source is an adult in good health. The CDR3 runs from the conserved cysteine through the conserved F or W. Clone size is not always given. Where it is, it says once, few, many or a class for expanded clones.

clone_size j_call v_call cdr3_aa
once TRBJ2-2 TRBV7-9 CASSPQGATGELFF
NA TRBJ1-4 TRBV5-4 CASSSTGRGGGEKLFF
once TRBJ1-5 TRBV12-3/TRBV12-4 CASSRDRDQPQHF
NA TRBJ1-1 TRBV13 CASSGGQLNTEAFF
NA TRBJ2-1 TRBV19 CASSTRPTSYNEQFF
NA TRBJ1-2 TRBV7-2 CASSRSEAAYGYTF
NA TRBJ2-7 TRBV6-1 CASSEGQGVSYEQYF
NA TRBJ1-5 TRBV10-2 CASSEQGVNQPQHF
NA TRBJ2-3 TRBV10-3 CAIRGLAGSTDTQYF
NA TRBJ1-1 TRBV11-2 CASKGKGAFF
NA TRBJ2-7 TRBV24-1 CATSDSTGTRHEQYF
once TRBJ2-1 TRBV24-1 CATSDRGGGEQFF
NA TRBJ2-7 TRBV9 CASSVAGDSSYEQYF
once TRBJ1-1 TRBV12-3/TRBV12-4 CASSPRNTEAFF
NA TRBJ2-7 TRBV10-3 CATGQVGYSYEQYF
NA TRBJ2-7 TRBV6-6 CASSYSEGYEQYF
NA TRBJ2-2 TRBV6-2/TRBV6-3 CASSYSFRFGTGGTGELFF
once TRBJ1-1 TRBV14 CVSSQDYGVRIAFF
NA TRBJ1-3 TRBV9 CASSETAGNTIYF
NA TRBJ1-5 TRBV19 CAYDMTGQPQHF
NA TRBJ2-2 TRBV29-1 CSGAGLGLNTGELFF
NA TRBJ1-4 TRBV9 CASSGRDRGFYSNEKLFF
NA TRBJ2-2 TRBV7-2 CASSFTSGTNTGELFF
NA TRBJ2-1 TRBV27 CASSYASGHNEQFF
NA TRBJ2-7 TRBV28 CASSLSPGYEQYF
once TRBJ2-4 TRBV5-1 CASNRAGSGDIQYF
once TRBJ1-5 TRBV4-1 CASSQESGTDSNQPQHF
NA TRBJ2-7 TRBV5-1 CASSLEMPSEQYF
NA TRBJ1-5 TRBV28 CASSLGQDNQPQHF
NA TRBJ1-1 TRBV5-1 CASSLGGSERNTEAFF
NA TRBJ2-1 TRBV11-3 CASSPDPSTYNEQFF
NA TRBJ2-1 TRBV10-3 CAISVAKTRESPYNEQFF
NA TRBJ2-7 TRBV19 CASTPGGVSYEQYF
NA TRBJ2-1 TRBV6-5 CASSSGINEQFF
NA TRBJ1-1 TRBV28 CASSFGPKAFF
NA TRBJ2-1 TRBV9 CASATGLAVESKFF
NA TRBJ1-2 TRBV29-1 CSVETRGQGNYGYTF
NA TRBJ2-2 TRBV5-1 CASSSGQYTGELFF
NA TRBJ1-1 TRBV7-9 CASSPKNTEAFF
NA TRBJ2-1 TRBV6-2/TRBV6-3 CASSYLFGNEQFF
NA TRBJ1-2 TRBV4-1 CASSPGTGDLYGYTF
NA TRBJ1-5 TRBV24-1 CATSDLSGDNQPQHF
once TRBJ1-5 TRBV7-9 CASSPWDRGSNQPQHF
NA TRBJ2-1 TRBV28 CASSLNRYDRGNEQFF